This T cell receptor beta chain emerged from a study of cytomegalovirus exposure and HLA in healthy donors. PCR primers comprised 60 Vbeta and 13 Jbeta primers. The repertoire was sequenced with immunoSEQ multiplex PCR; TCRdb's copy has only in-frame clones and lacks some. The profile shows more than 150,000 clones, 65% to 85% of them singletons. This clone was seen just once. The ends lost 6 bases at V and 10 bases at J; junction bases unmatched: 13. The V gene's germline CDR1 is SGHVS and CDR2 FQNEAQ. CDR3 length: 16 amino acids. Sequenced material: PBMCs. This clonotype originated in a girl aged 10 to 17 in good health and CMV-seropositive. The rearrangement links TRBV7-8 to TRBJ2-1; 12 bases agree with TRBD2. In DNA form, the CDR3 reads TGTGCCAGCAGTTTTTCCGGGACTAGCGGGCGCTGGGAGCAGTTCTTC. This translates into CASSFSGTSGRWEQFF.